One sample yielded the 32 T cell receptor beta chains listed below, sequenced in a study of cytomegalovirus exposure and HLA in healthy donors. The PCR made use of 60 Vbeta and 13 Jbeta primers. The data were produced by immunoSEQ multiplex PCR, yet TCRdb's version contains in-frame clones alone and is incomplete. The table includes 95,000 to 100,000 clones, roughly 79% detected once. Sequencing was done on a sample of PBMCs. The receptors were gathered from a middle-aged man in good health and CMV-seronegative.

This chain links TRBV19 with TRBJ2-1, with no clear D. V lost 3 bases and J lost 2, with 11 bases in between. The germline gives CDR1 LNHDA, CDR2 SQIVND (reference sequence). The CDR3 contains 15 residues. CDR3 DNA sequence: TGTGCCAGTAGTATTGCGGCAGTAGCCTACAATGAGCAGTTCTTC. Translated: CASSIAAVAYNEQFF.

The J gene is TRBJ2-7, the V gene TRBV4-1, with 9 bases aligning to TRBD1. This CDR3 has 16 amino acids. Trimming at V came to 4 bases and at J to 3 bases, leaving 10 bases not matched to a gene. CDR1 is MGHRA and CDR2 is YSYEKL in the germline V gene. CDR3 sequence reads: CASSPAIGTGIYEQYF. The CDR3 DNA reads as TGCGCCAGCAGCCCAGCGATCGGGACAGGGATCTACGAGCAGTACTTC.

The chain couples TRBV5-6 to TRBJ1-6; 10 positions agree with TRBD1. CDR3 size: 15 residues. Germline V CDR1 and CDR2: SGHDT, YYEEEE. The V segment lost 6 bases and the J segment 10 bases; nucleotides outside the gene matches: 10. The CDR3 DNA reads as TGTGCCAGCACCCTTTCCGGGACAGGGGAGTCACCCCTCCACTTT. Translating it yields CASTLSGTGESPLHF.

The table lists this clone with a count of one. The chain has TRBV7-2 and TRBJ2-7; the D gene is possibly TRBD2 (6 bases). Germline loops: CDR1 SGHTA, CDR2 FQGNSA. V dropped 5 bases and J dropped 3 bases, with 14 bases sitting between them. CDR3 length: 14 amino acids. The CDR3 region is CASSKWAGNYEQYF. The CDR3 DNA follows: TGTGCCAGCAGCAAGTGGGCGGGGAACTACGAGCAGTACTTC.

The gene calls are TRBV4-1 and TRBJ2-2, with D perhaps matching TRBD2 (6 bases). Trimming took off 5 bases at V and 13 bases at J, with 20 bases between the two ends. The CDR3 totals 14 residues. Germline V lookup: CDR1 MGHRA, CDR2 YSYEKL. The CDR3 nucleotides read TGCGCCAGCAGCGATGAGACTAGTAGGAACCCGCTGTTTTTT. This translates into CASSDETSRNPLFF.

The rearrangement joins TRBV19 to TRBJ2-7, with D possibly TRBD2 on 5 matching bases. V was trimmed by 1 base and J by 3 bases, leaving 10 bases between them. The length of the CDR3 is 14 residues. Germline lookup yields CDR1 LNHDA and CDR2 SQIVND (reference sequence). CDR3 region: CASSIVSGHYEQYF. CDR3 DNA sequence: TGTGCCAGTAGTATAGTCAGCGGCCACTACGAGCAGTACTTC.

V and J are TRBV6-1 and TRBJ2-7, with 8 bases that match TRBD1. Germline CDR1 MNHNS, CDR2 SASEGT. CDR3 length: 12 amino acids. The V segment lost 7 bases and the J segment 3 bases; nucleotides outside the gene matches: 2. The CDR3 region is CASNTGGYEQYF. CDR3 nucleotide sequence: TGTGCCAGCAACACAGGGGGCTACGAGCAGTACTTC.

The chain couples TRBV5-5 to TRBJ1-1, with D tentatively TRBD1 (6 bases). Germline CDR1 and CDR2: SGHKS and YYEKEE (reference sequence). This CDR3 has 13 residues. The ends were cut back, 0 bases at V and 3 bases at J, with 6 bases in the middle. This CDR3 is CASSLAGDTEAFF. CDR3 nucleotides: TGTGCCAGCAGCTTGGCAGGGGACACTGAAGCTTTCTTT.

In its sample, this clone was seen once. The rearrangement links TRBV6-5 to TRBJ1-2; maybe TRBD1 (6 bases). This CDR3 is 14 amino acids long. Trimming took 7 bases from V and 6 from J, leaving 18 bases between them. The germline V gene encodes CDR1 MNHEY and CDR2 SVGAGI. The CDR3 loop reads CASTQGRGTHGYTF. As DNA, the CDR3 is TGTGCCAGCACCCAGGGGAGGGGGACCCATGGCTACACCTTC.

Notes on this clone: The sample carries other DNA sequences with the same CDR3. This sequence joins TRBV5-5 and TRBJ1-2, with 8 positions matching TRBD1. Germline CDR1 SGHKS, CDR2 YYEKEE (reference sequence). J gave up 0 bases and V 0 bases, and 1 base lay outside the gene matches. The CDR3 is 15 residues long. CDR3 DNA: TGTGCCAGCAGCTTGGAACAGGGGGCTAACTATGGCTACACCTTC. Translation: CASSLEQGANYGYTF.

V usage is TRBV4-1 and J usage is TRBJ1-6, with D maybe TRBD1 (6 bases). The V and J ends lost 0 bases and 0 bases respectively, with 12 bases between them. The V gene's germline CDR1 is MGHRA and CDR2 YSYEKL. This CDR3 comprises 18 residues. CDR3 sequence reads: CASSQEDRPSSYNSPLHF. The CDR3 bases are TGCGCCAGCAGCCAAGAAGACAGGCCGAGCTCCTATAATTCACCCCTCCACTTT.

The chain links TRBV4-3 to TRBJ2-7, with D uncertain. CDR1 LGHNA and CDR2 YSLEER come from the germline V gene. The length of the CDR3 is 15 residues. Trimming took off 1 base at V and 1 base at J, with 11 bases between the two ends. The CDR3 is CASSQGSHLSYEQYF. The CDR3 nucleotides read TGCGCCAGCAGCCAAGGAAGCCACCTTTCCTACGAGCAGTACTTC.

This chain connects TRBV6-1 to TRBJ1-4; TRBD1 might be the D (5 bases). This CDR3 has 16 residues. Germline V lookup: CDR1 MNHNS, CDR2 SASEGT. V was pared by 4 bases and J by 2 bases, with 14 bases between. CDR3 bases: TGTGCCAGCAGTGTTCCCCGATGGGGCACTAATGAAAAACTGTTTTTT. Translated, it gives CASSVPRWGTNEKLFF.

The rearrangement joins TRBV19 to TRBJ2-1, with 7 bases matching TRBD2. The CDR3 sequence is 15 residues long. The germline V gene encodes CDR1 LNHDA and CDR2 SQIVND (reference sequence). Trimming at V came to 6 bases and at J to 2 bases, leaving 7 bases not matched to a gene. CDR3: CASSLGAGAYNEQFF. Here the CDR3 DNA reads TGTGCCAGTAGCCTAGGGGCGGGGGCCTACAATGAGCAGTTCTTC.

The CDR3 here is CASSLGTVTTWGTDTQYF. In DNA form, the CDR3 reads TGTGCCAGCAGCCTAGGAACAGTCACGACCTGGGGCACAGATACGCAGTATTTT. This rearrangement joins TRBV11-1 to TRBJ2-3, with D uncertain. CDR1 and CDR2 from the germline V gene are SGHAT and FQDESV (reference sequence). CDR3 size: 18 residues. Trimming pared 5 bases from V and 1 base from J, leaving 22 bases between.

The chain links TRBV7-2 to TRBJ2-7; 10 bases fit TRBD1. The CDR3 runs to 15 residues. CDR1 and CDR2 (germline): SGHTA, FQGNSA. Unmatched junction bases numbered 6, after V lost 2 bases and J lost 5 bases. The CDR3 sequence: CASSLMGQGQNEQYF. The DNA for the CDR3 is TGTGCCAGCAGCTTAATGGGACAGGGGCAAAACGAGCAGTACTTC.

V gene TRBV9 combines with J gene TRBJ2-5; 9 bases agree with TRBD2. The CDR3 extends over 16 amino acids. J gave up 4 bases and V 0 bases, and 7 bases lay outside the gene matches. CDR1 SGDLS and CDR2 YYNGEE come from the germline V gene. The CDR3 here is CASSVAGREGGETQYF. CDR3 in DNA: TGTGCCAGCAGCGTAGCAGGGCGGGAGGGCGGAGAGACCCAGTACTTC.

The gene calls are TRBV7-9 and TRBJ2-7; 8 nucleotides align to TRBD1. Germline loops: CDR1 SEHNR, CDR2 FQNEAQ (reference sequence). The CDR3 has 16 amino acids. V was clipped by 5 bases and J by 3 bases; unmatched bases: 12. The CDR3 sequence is CASSNLDRGLRYEQYF. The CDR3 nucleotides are TGTGCCAGCAGCAACCTCGACAGGGGCCTTCGCTACGAGCAGTACTTC.

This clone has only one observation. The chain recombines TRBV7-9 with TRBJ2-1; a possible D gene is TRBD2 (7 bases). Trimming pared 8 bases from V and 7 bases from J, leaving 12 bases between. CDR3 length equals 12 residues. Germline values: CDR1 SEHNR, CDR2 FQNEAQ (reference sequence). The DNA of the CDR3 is TGTGCCAGCCCCGGGGGGCCGAATGAGCAGTTCTTC. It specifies CASPGGPNEQFF.

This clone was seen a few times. CDR3 protein: CSVQGQGPEAFF. CDR3 bases: TGCAGCGTCCAGGGACAGGGTCCTGAAGCTTTCTTT. The chain couples TRBV29-1 to TRBJ1-1, with 9 bases matching TRBD1. V lost 6 bases, J lost 6 bases, and 5 bases stayed unmatched. The germline CDR1 and CDR2 sequences are SQVTM and ANQGSEA. This CDR3 is built from 12 residues.

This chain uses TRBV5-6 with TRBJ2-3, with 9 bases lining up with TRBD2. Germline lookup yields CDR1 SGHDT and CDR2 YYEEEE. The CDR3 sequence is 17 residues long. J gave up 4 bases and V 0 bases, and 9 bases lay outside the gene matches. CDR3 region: CASSLGRGGAIADTQYF. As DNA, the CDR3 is TGTGCCAGCAGCTTGGGACGCGGGGGGGCCATCGCAGATACGCAGTATTTT.

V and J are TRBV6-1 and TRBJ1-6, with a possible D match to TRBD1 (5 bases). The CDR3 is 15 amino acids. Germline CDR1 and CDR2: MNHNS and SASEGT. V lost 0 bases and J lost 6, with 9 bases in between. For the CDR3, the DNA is TGTGCCAGCAGTGAAGCGCCTGACAGTAATTCACCCCTCCACTTT. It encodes CASSEAPDSNSPLHF.

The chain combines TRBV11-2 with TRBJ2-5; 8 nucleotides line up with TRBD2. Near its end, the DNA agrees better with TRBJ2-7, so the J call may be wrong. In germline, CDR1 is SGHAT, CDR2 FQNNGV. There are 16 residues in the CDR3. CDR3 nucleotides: TGTGCCAGCAGCCCCGGGACTAGGCCCTCATCCTACGAGCAGTACTTC. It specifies CASSPGTRPSSYEQYF.

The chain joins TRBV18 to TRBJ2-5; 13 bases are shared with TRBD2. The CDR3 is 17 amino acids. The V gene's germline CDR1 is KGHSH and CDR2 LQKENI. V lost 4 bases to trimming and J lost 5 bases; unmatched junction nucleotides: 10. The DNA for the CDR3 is TGTGCCAGCTCACTCGGCTCGGGACTAGCGGGACTGGAGACCCAGTACTTC. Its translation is CASSLGSGLAGLETQYF.

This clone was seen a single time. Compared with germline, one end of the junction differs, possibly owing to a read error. This chain's CDR3 is CSSKGEYGGPQHF. CDR3 coding DNA: TGTTCCAGCAAGGGGGAATACGGTGGGCCCCAGCATTTT. This chain joins TRBV7-9 and TRBJ1-5; a weak D match, TRBD1 (6 bases). The CDR3 runs to 13 residues. The germline CDR1 and CDR2 sequences are SEHNR and FQNEAQ (reference sequence).

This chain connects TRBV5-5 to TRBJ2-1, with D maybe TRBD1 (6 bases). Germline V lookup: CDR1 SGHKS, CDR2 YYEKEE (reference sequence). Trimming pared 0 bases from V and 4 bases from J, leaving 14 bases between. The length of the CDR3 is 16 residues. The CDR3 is CASSLAGHNFYNEQFF. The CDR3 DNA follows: TGTGCCAGCAGCTTGGCGGGACACAATTTTTACAATGAGCAGTTCTTC.

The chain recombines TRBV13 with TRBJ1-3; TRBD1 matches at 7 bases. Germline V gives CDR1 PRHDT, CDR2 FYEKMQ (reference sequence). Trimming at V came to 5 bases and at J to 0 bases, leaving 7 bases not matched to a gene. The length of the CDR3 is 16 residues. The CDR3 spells CASSNRGSDSGNTIYF. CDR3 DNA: TGTGCCAGCAGCAACAGGGGTTCAGACTCTGGAAACACCATATATTTT.

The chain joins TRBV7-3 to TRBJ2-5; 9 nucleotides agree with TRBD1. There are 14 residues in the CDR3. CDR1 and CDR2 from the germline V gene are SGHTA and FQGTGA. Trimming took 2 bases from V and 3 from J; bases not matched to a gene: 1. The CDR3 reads CASSLGDREETQYF. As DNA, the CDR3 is TGTGCCAGCAGCTTAGGGGACAGGGAAGAGACCCAGTACTTC. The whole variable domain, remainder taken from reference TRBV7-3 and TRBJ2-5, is GAGVSQTPSNKVTEKGKYVELRCDPISGHTALYWYRQSLGQGPEFLIYFQGTGAADDSGLPNDRFFAVRPEGSVSTLKIQRTERGDSAVYLCASSLGDREETQYFGPGTRLLVL.

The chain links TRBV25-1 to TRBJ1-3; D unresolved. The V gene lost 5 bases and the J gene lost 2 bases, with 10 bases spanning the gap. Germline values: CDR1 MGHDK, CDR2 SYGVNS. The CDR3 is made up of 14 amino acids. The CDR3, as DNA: TGTGCCAGCAGTAGAACTGAGGCTGGAAACACCATATATTTT. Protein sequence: CASSRTEAGNTIYF.

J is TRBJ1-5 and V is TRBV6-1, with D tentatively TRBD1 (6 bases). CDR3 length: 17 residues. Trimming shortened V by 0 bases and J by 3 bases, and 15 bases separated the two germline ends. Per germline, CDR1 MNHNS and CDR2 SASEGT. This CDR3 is CASSEAGGRGVNQPQHF. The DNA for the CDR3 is TGTGCCAGCAGTGAAGCCGGAGGCAGGGGAGTCAATCAGCCCCAGCATTTT.

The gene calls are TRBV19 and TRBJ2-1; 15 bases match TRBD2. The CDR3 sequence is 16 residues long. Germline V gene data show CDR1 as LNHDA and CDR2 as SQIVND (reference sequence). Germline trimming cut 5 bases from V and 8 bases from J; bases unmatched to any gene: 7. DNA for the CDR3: TGTGCCAGTAGTTTCGGGACTAGCGGGGGGCGGCATGAGCAGTTCTTC. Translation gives CASSFGTSGGRHEQFF.

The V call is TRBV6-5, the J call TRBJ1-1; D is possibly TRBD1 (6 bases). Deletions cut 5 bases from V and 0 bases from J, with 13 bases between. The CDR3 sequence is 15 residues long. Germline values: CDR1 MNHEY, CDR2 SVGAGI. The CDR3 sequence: CASSGQLHMNTEAFF. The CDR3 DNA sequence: TGTGCCAGCAGTGGACAGCTCCACATGAACACTGAAGCTTTCTTT.